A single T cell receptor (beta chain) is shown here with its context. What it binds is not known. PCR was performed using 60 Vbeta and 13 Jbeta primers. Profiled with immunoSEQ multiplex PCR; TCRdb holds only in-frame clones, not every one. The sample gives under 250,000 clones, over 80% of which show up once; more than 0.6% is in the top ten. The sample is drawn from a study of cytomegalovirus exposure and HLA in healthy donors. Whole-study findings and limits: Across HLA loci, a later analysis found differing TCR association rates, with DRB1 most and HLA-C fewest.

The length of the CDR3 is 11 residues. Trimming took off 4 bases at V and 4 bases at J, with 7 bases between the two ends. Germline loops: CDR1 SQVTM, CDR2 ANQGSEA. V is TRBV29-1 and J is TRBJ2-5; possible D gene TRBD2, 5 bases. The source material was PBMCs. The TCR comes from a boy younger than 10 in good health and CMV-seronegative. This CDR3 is CSVGEGETQYF. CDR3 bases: TGCAGCGTTGGTGAGGGAGAGACCCAGTACTTC.